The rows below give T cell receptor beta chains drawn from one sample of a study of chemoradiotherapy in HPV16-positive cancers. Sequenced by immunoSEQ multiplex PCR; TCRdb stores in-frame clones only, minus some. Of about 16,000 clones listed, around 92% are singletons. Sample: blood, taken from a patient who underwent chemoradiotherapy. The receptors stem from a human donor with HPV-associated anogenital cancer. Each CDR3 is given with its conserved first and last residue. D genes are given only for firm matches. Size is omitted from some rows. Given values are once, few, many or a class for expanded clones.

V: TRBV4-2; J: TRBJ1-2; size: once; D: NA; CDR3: CASSQDPRGGYGYTF; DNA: TGTGCCAGCAGCCAAGACCCCCGGGGGGGCTATGGCTACACCTTC
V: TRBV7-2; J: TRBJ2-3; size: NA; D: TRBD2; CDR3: CASSSYSGGMDTQYF; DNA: TGTGCCAGCAGCTCATATTCGGGGGGTATGGATACGCAGTATTTT
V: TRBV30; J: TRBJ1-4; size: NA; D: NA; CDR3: CAWSAQGSEKLFF; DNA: TGTGCCTGGAGTGCTCAGGGTTCGGAAAAACTGTTTTTT
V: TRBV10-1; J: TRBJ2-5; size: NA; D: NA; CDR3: CASSQSGTFEETQYF; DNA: TGCGCCAGCAGTCAAAGTGGGACGTTTGAAGAGACCCAGTACTTC
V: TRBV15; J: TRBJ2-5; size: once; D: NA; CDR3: CATSREGSSQETQYF; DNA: TGTGCCACCAGCAGAGAAGGGAGTAGTCAAGAGACCCAGTACTTC
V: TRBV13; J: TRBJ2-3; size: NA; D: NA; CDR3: CASSLAGRVVADTQYF; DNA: TGTGCCAGCAGCTTAGCAGGCAGGGTGGTTGCAGATACGCAGTATTTT
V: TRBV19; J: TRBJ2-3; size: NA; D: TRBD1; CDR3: CASTIGQGARDTQYF; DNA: TGTGCCAGTACCATAGGACAGGGGGCTCGGGATACGCAGTATTTT
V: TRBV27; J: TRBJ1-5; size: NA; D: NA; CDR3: CASSSGINQPQHF; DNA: TGTGCCAGCAGTTCAGGGATAAATCAGCCCCAGCATTTT
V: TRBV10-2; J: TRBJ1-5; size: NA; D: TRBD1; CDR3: CASSGTGGLQPQHF; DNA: TGCGCCAGCTCCGGGACAGGGGGTCTACAGCCCCAGCATTTT
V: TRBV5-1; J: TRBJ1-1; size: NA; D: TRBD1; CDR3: CASSYQGVTEAFF; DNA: TGCGCCAGCAGCTACCAGGGGGTAACTGAAGCTTTCTTT
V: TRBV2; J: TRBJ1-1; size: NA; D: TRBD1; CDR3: CASSDVGGFGTEAFF; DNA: TGTGCCAGCAGTGACGTAGGGGGCTTTGGGACTGAAGCTTTCTTT
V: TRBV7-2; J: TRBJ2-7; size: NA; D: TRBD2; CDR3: CASSLGGRAIYEQYF; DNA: TGTGCCAGCAGCTTAGGCGGGAGGGCGATCTACGAGCAGTACTTC
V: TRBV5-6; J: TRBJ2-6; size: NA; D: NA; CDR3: CASSGDFGANVLTF; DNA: TGTGCCAGCAGTGGAGATTTTGGGGCCAACGTCCTGACTTTC
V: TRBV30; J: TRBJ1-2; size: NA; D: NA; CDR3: CAWDTGARYGYTF; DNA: TGTGCCTGGGATACGGGGGCGAGGTATGGCTACACCTTC
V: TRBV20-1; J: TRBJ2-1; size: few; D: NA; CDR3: CSALLGHEQFF; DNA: TGCAGTGCTTTACTAGGACATGAGCAGTTCTTC
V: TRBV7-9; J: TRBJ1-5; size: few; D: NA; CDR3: CASSSLGDSNQPQHF; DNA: TGTGCCAGCAGCTCCCTTGGGGATAGCAATCAGCCCCAGCATTTT
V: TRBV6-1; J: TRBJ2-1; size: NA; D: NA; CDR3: CASSEMGGGQHEQFF; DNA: TGTGCCAGCAGTGAAATGGGGGGGGGCCAGCATGAGCAGTTCTTC
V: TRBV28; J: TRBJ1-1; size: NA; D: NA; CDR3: CASLPQMNTEAFF; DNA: TGTGCCAGCCTGCCCCAAATGAACACTGAAGCTTTCTTT
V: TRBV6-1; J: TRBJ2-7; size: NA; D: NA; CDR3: CASTLTGYEQYF; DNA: TGTGCCAGCACCCTAACGGGGTACGAGCAGTACTTC
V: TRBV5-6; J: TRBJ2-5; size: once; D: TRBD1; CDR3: CASSLVTGVKETQYF; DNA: TGTGCCAGCAGCTTGGTGACAGGGGTAAAAGAGACCCAGTACTTC
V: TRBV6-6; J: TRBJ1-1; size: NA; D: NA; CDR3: CASRAQYTEAFF; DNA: TGTGCCAGCAGAGCACAGTACACTGAAGCTTTCTTT
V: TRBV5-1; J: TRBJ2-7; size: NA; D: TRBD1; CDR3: CASSLAGAGGVYEQYF; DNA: TGCGCCAGCAGCTTGGCCGGGGCAGGGGGTGTTTACGAGCAGTACTTC
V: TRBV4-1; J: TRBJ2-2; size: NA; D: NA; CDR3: CASRRFHLSETGELFF; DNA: TGCGCCAGCAGAAGGTTCCACCTCAGTGAGACCGGGGAGCTGTTTTTT
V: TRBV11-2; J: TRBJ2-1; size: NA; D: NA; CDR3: CASSLPPRNEQFF; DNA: TGTGCCAGCAGCTTACCCCCCCGGAATGAGCAGTTCTTC
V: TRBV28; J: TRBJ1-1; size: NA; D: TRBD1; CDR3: CASRGQQAFF; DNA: TGTGCCAGCAGGGGACAGCAAGCTTTCTTT
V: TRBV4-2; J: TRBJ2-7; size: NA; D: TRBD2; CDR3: CASSQGGGVAGSGSYEQYF; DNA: TGTGCCAGCAGCCAAGGGGGCGGGGTAGCGGGATCCGGCTCCTACGAGCAGTACTTC
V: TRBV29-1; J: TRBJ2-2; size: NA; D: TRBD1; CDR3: CSAQRGTGNTGELFF; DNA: TGCAGCGCCCAAAGGGGGACAGGGAACACCGGGGAGCTGTTTTTT
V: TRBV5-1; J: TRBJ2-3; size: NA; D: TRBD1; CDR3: CASTLQGAITDTQYF; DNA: TGCGCCAGCACCTTACAGGGGGCTATCACAGATACGCAGTATTTT
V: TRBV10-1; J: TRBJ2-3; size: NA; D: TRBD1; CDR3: CASSDTGQGRDTQYF; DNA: TGCGCCAGCAGTGATACGGGACAGGGGAGAGATACGCAGTATTTT
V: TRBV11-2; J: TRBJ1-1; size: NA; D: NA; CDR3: CASSLGQAFNTEAFF; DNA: TGTGCCAGCAGCTTGGGGCAGGCTTTTAACACTGAAGCTTTCTTT
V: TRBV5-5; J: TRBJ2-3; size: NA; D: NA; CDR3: CASSNDTDTQYF; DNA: TGTGCCAGCAGCAATGACACAGATACGCAGTATTTT
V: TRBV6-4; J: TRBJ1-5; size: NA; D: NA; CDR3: CASSPQGNQPQHF; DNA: TGTGCCAGCAGCCCTCAGGGCAATCAGCCCCAGCATTTT
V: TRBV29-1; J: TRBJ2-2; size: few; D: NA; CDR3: CSATGWNTGELFF; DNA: TGCAGCGCCACAGGGTGGAACACCGGGGAGCTGTTTTTT
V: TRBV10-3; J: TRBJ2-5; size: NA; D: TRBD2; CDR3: CAISDVSGGKETQYF; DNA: TGTGCCATCAGTGATGTTAGCGGGGGGAAAGAGACCCAGTACTTC
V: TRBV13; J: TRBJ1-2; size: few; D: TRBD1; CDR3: CASSLGTGEHGYTF; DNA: TGTGCCAGCAGCTTAGGGACAGGGGAACATGGCTACACCTTC
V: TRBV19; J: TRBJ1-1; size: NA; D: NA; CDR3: CASSALGWLDDTEAFF; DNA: TGTGCCAGTAGTGCCTTGGGGTGGCTAGACGACACTGAAGCTTTCTTT
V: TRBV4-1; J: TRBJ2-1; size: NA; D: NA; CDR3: CASSPGGQISYNEQFF; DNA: TGCGCCAGCAGCCCCGGGGGGCAGATTAGCTACAATGAGCAGTTCTTC
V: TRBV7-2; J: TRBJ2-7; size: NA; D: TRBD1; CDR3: CASSTRTGYEQYF; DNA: TGTGCCAGCAGCACCCGGACAGGCTACGAGCAGTACTTC
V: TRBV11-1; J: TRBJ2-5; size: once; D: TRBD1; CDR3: CASSPRTGGETQYF; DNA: TGTGCCAGCAGCCCACGGACAGGGGGAGAGACCCAGTACTTC
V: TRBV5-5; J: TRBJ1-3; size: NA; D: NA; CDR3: CASSPGSLSGNTIYF; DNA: TGTGCCAGCAGCCCCGGGAGCCTCTCTGGAAACACCATATATTTT
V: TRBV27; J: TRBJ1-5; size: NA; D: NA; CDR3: CASSPYLLRSLSNQPQHF; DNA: TGTGCCAGCAGTCCCTATCTCCTCAGGAGCCTTAGCAATCAGCCCCAGCATTTT